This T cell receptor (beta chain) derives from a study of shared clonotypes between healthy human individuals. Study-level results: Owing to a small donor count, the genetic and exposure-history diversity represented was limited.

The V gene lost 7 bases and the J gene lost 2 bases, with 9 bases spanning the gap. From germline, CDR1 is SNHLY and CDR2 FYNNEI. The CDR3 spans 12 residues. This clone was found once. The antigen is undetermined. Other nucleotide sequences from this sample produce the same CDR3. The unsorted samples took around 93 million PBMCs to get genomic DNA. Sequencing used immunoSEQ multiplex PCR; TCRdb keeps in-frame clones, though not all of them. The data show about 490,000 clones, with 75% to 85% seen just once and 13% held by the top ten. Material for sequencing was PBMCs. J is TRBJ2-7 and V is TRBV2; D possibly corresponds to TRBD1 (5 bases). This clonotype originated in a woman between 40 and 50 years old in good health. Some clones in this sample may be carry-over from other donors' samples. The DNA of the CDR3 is TGTGCCAGCACTAAAGGGGCCTACGAGCAGTACTTC. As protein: CASTKGAYEQYF.